This T cell receptor beta chain was found in a study of tumor-infiltrating lymphocytes in localized non-small cell lung cancer. Broader study findings: No T-cell fraction difference was seen between IM1 and IM2 tumors. Compared with uninvolved lung, tumors showed higher T cell infiltration by TCRbeta sequencing. Only some patients had TCR sequencing, depending on available tissue.

The CDR3 length is 14 residues. Germline V CDR1 and CDR2: SGHNT, YENEEA. Trimming stripped 3 bases from V and 4 bases from J, with 11 bases between. The method was immunoSEQ multiplex PCR; TCRdb's version includes in-frame clones alone and lacks a portion of them. The profile covers about 12,000 clones, with 80% appearing a single time and roughly 12% taken by the ten largest. This clone turned up a few times. Its antigen is unidentified. The chain couples TRBV11-3 to TRBJ2-3; possible D gene TRBD2, 6 bases. The sequence was obtained from a human donor with non-small cell lung cancer. Source material: lung tumor tissue. Here the CDR3 reads CASSLGGFADTQYF. The DNA of the CDR3 is TGTGCCAGCAGCTTGGGGGGATTCGCAGATACGCAGTATTTT. The whole variable domain, remainder taken from reference TRBV11-3 and TRBJ2-3, is EAGVVQSPRYKIIEKKQPVAFWCNPISGHNTLYWYLQNLGQGPELLIRYENEEAVDDSQLPKDRFSAERLKGVDSTLKIQPAELGDSAVYLCASSLGGFADTQYFGPGTRLTVL.